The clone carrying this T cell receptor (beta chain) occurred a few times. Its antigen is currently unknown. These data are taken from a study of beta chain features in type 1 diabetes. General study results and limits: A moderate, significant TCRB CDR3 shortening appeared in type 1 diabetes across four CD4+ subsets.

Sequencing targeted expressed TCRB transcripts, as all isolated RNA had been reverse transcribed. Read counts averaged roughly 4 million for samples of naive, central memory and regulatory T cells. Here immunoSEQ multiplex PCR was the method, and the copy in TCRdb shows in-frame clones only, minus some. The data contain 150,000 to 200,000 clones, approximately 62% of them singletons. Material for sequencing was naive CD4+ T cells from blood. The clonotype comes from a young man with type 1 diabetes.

CDR3 amino acids: CSVAGAGRHGYTF. DNA of the CDR3: TGCAGCGTTGCCGGGGCAGGGCGTCATGGCTACACCTTC. The chain is built from TRBV29-1 and TRBJ1-2, with a weak D call TRBD1 (5 bases). This CDR3 contains 13 residues. Trimming took 4 bases from V and 6 from J, leaving 15 bases between them. Germline lookup yields CDR1 SQVTM and CDR2 ANQGSEA.